Below, 7 T cell receptor beta chains from the same sample are listed, as sequenced in a study of cytomegalovirus exposure and HLA in healthy donors. Researchers ran the PCR with 60 Vbeta and 13 Jbeta primers. TCRdb's copy holds only in-frame clones and misses some; the assay was immunoSEQ multiplex PCR. The sample records 150,000 to 200,000 clones, roughly 80% being singletons. Sequences were obtained from PBMCs. The receptors stem from a woman in her forties or fifties in good health and CMV-seronegative.

This rearrangement joins TRBV19 to TRBJ1-2, with 7 nucleotides matching TRBD1. From germline, CDR1 is LNHDA and CDR2 SQIVND (reference sequence). Trimming cost V 5 bases and J 7 bases; bases outside gene matches: 13. The CDR3 has 15 amino acids. DNA of the CDR3: TGTGCCAGTAGTTTCCGGGACAGTCGTTTGAGTGGCTACACCTTC. This translates into CASSFRDSRLSGYTF.

The chain combines TRBV7-9 with TRBJ1-1, with D maybe TRBD1 (5 bases). The CDR3 totals 15 residues. V lost 3 bases, J lost 8 bases, and 19 bases lay in between. The V gene's germline CDR1 is SEHNR and CDR2 FQNEAQ (reference sequence). CDR3 amino acids: CASSFVEWAGPEAFF. In nucleotides, the CDR3 is TGTGCCAGCAGCTTCGTGGAATGGGCAGGGCCAGAAGCTTTCTTT.

The chain couples TRBV6-1 to TRBJ2-2; no firm D call. Trimming took 1 base from V and 5 from J, leaving 11 bases between them. Per germline, CDR1 MNHNS and CDR2 SASEGT. This CDR3 comprises 15 residues. CDR3 coding DNA: TGTGCCAGCAGTGAAGAAGCAGGCTATACCGGGGAGCTGTTTTTT. It specifies CASSEEAGYTGELFF.

The genes are TRBV28 and TRBJ2-7; 9 nucleotides match TRBD1. The length of the CDR3 is 15 residues. Germline V gene lookup returns CDR1 MDHEN and CDR2 SYDVKM. J lost 5 bases, V lost 6 bases, and 11 bases had no gene match. The CDR3, as DNA: TGTGCCAGCAGAAATCGGGGACAGGGCTACCACGAGCAGTACTTC. Translation: CASRNRGQGYHEQYF.

The chain joins TRBV2 to TRBJ1-5; 7 nucleotides line up with TRBD1. This CDR3 is built from 13 residues. The ends lost 4 bases at V and 5 bases at J; junction bases unmatched: 2. The germline V gene has CDR1 SNHLY and CDR2 FYNNEI. CDR3 loop: CASSAQGDQPQHF. The CDR3 nucleotides read TGTGCCAGCAGTGCCCAGGGGGATCAGCCCCAGCATTTT.

The rearrangement joins TRBV19 to TRBJ2-4, with 7 bases aligning to TRBD2. Germline CDR1 reads LNHDA; CDR2 reads SQIVND (reference sequence). With V trimmed by 1 base and J by 6 bases, 18 bases remained unmatched. The CDR3 is 19 residues long. The chain's CDR3 is CASSIGGGPFRVGLNIQYF. CDR3 in DNA: TGTGCCAGTAGTATAGGGGGGGGTCCGTTCAGAGTCGGACTAAACATTCAGTACTTC.

This chain uses TRBV6-5 with TRBJ2-1, with 12 bases fitting TRBD2. V lost 3 bases and J lost 8; bases outside the gene matches: 2. The CDR3 extends over 14 amino acids. Per germline, CDR1 MNHEY and CDR2 SVGAGI. The DNA for the CDR3 is TGTGCCAGCAGTTATCTAGCGGGGGGGTATGAGCAGTTCTTC. As protein: CASSYLAGGYEQFF.